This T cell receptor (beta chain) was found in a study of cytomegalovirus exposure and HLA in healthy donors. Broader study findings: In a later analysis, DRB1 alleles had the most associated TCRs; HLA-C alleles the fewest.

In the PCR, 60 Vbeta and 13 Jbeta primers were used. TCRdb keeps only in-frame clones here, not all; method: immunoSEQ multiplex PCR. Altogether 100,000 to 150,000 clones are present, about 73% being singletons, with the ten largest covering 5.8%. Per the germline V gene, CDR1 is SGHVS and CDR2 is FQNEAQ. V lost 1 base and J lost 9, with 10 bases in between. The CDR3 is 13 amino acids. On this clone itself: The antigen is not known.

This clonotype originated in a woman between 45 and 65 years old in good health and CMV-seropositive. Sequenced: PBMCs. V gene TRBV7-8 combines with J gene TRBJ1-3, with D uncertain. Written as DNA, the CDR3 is TGTGCCAGCAGCTTAGGATCCACGGGCACCATATATTTT. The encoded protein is CASSLGSTGTIYF.